The 27 T cell receptor beta chains listed next were all sequenced from one sample in a study of blood T cells in healthy people across ages. Together with a sample-barcoded 5' primer, a J-beta primer mix was included in a second PCR lasting about 6 to 11 cycles. TCRdb fed the 5' RACE reads into MiXCR, producing one record per CDR3 protein. The sample includes fewer than 750,000 distinct CDR3 sequences, roughly half of them seen just once. Sequences were obtained from blood. The receptors originated from a woman of 80 years or more in good health.

Regarding this clonotype: A read error is possible here, since a much larger clone lies one base away. The chain has TRBV2 and TRBJ2-1, with TRBD2 identical over 12 bases. The CDR3 covers 16 residues. After removal of 5 bases from V and 10 bases from J, the junction contained 12 bases not matched to a gene. Germline CDR1 is SNHLY and CDR2 is FYNNEI. The CDR3, as DNA: TGTGCCAGCAGTCTCGGACTAGCGGGACCGATATACGAGCAGTTCTTC. It codes for CASSLGLAGPIYEQFF.

This clonotype was counted ten times or more. V and J are TRBV5-1 and TRBJ2-1, with a tentative D call TRBD2 (6 bases). V shed 0 bases and J shed 4 bases, with 11 bases lying between them. Germline CDR1 is SGHRS and CDR2 is YFSETQ. The CDR3 is made up of 15 amino acids. In DNA form, the CDR3 reads TGCGCCAGCAGCTTGGTGGGACTGAGATACAATGAGCAGTTCTTC. Translating gives CASSLVGLRYNEQFF.

The genes are TRBV6-5 and TRBJ2-1, with D unresolved. The germline CDR1 and CDR2 sequences are MNHEY and SVGAGI. The CDR3 is 13 residues long. V was cut by 2 bases and J by 7 bases, with 9 bases left in between. In DNA, the CDR3 is TGTGCCAGCAGTTACGCCGGTTGGAATGAGCAGTTCTTC. Encoded protein: CASSYAGWNEQFF.

Concerning this clonotype itself: This sequence may be a read error, since a much larger clone differs from it by one base. V gene TRBV20-1 combines with J gene TRBJ2-1; weak D call: TRBD2 (6 bases). Germline assignment: CDR1 DFQATT and CDR2 SNEGSKA (reference sequence). This CDR3 spans 14 amino acids. In DNA, the CDR3 is TGCAGTGCTCCCGACTGGGGGGTAGGGAATGTGCAGTTCTTC. As protein: CSAPDWGVGNVQFF.

The V call is TRBV10-3, the J call TRBJ2-5, with 9 bases fitting TRBD2. The germline V gene has CDR1 ENHRY and CDR2 SYGVKD. J was trimmed by 5 bases and V by 6 bases; bases with no gene match: 10. The CDR3 loop spans 15 amino acids. The DNA for the CDR3 is TGTGCCATCAGGCGCGGGGGGGACTCGTCGGAGACCCAGTACTTC. Translating gives CAIRRGGDSSETQYF.

This clonotype was found a few times. The chain links TRBV19 to TRBJ1-5; D remains unclear. V dropped 7 bases and J dropped 10 bases, with 14 bases sitting between them. CDR3 size: 12 residues. Germline assignment: CDR1 LNHDA and CDR2 SQIVND (reference sequence). The CDR3 here is CASNPGVGPQHF. CDR3 nucleotide sequence: TGTGCCAGTAACCCTGGTGTCGGCCCCCAGCATTTT.

This chain uses TRBV29-1 with TRBJ1-2; the match to TRBD1 covers 8 bases. This CDR3 has 17 residues. With V trimmed by 0 bases and J by 0 bases, 9 bases remained unmatched. Germline lookup yields CDR1 SQVTM and CDR2 ANQGSEA. The CDR3 loop is CSVEDRTGRGANYGYTF. In DNA form, the CDR3 reads TGCAGCGTTGAAGATCGGACAGGGAGGGGAGCTAACTATGGCTACACCTTC.

This clonotype has at least ten counts. This chain connects TRBV12-3 or TRBV12-4 to TRBJ2-1; D not resolved. With 2 bases removed from V and 5 bases from J, the gap between germline ends came to 10 bases. The CDR3 consists of 14 residues. The CDR3 sequence is CASSLRRQDNEQFF. The CDR3 region has the DNA TGTGCCAGCAGTTTAAGGCGGCAGGACAATGAGCAGTTCTTC.

This clonotype was observed a few times. The chain couples TRBV7-2 to TRBJ2-5; TRBD1 is a possible D gene (5 bases). Per germline, CDR1 SGHTA and CDR2 FQGNSA. The CDR3 spans 14 residues. Trimming pared 10 bases from V and 3 bases from J, leaving 18 bases between. The CDR3 loop reads CATQGRNDKETQYF. The DNA of the CDR3 is TGTGCCACCCAGGGCCGGAACGACAAAGAGACCCAGTACTTC. Together with reference TRBV7-2 and TRBJ2-5, the CDR3 gives the full variable domain: GAGVSQSPSNKVTEKGKDVELRCDPISGHTALYWYRQSLGQGLEFLIYFQGNSAPDKSGLPSDRFSAERTGGSVSTLTIQRTQQEDSAVYLCATQGRNDKETQYFGPGTRLLVL.

As regards this clonotype: A much larger clone differs from this one at a single base, so this may be a read error. The genes are TRBV30 and TRBJ2-5; 9 bases are shared with TRBD1. This CDR3 has 14 amino acids. Germline V lookup: CDR1 GTSNPN, CDR2 SVGIG (reference sequence). The CDR3 coding sequence is TGTGCCGGGAGTGCCGGGACAGGGAAAGAGACCCAGTACTTC. Translating gives CAGSAGTGKETQYF.

In this sample, this clonotype turned up a few times. The rearrangement links TRBV4-1 to TRBJ2-3; 7 bases map to TRBD2. The trim removed 1 base at V and 1 base at J, leaving 5 bases unmatched. The CDR3 runs to 16 residues. Germline V gives CDR1 MGHRA, CDR2 YSYEKL. CDR3 nucleotides: TGCGCCAGCAGCCAAGGGACTAGAGGGGGCACAGATACGCAGTATTTT. Translating gives CASSQGTRGGTDTQYF.

Comment on this clonotype: This may be a read error: a much more frequent sequence differs by one nucleotide. The chain joins TRBV2 to TRBJ1-2; D ambiguous. V lost 6 bases and J 6 bases, leaving 14 bases between the germline ends. The CDR3 sequence is 13 residues long. Germline V gene sequence: CDR1 SNHLY, CDR2 FYNNEI. CDR3 loop: CASRVQVGNGYTF. CDR3 nucleotides: TGTGCCAGCAGGGTCCAGGTTGGCAATGGCTACACCTTC. The full variable domain, rest sourced from reference TRBV2 and TRBJ1-2, is EPEVTQTPSHQVTQMGQEVILRCVPISNHLYFYWYRQILGQKVEFLVSFYNNEISEKSEIFDDQFSVERPDGSNFTLKIRSTKLEDSAMYFCASRVQVGNGYTFGSGTRLTVV.

J is TRBJ2-1 and V is TRBV7-8, with 7 bases fitting TRBD1. The CDR3 consists of 15 residues. The V segment lost 5 bases and the J segment 1 base; nucleotides outside the gene matches: 5. The germline CDR1 and CDR2 sequences are SGHVS and FQNEAQ. The CDR3 is CASSEGAESYNEQFF. DNA for the CDR3: TGTGCCAGCAGCGAGGGGGCGGAGTCCTACAATGAGCAGTTCTTC.

The V and J genes are TRBV7-9 and TRBJ2-7; 8 bases align to TRBD1. With 4 bases clipped from V and 0 bases from J, the junction kept 8 bases outside the gene matches. The germline CDR1 and CDR2 sequences are SEHNR and FQNEAQ (reference sequence). CDR3 length equals 16 residues. The CDR3 reads CASSSYGTGSSYEQYF. Written as DNA, the CDR3 is TGTGCCAGCAGCTCGTACGGGACAGGCAGCTCCTACGAGCAGTACTTC.

The CDR3 loop reads CASSQGASETYEQYF. CDR3 sequence (DNA): TGCGCCAGCAGCCAGGGGGCTAGCGAGACCTACGAGCAGTACTTC. This chain joins TRBV4-1 and TRBJ2-7; the D call may be TRBD1 or TRBD2 (6 bases each). The CDR3 is 15 residues long. Trimming removed 3 bases from V and 2 bases from J, with 14 bases in between. Germline-derived CDR1 and CDR2 are MGHRA and YSYEKL.

The rearrangement uses TRBV29-1 and TRBJ2-1; D assignment may be TRBD1 or TRBD2 (5 bases each). The germline gives CDR1 SQVTM, CDR2 ANQGSEA. The CDR3 contains 10 residues. V was shortened by 8 bases and J by 8 bases, with 10 bases between the two germline ends. The chain's CDR3 is CSLGVHEQFF. The CDR3 nucleotides are TGCAGCTTGGGGGTACATGAGCAGTTCTTC.

V gene TRBV27 combines with J gene TRBJ1-2; perhaps TRBD1 as D (6 bases). Per the germline V gene, CDR1 is MNHEY and CDR2 is SMNVEV (reference sequence). Between the trimmed V and J ends, which lost 6 bases and 6 bases, there was a span of 29 bases. This CDR3 is 18 amino acids long. The chain's CDR3 is CASSKGGGAARVRHGYTF. The CDR3 DNA follows: TGTGCCAGCAGCAAAGGGGGGGGCGCGGCAAGGGTACGACATGGCTACACCTTC.

This clonotype was recorded only once. V gene TRBV12-3 or TRBV12-4 combines with J gene TRBJ2-6; D is uncertain. The CDR3 is 15 residues long. Trimming removed 3 bases from V and 0 bases from J, with 6 bases in between. CDR3 amino acids: CASSLLYSGANVLTF. The DNA for the CDR3 is TGTGCCAGCAGTTTGCTGTACTCTGGGGCCAACGTCCTGACTTTC.

This clonotype was observed at least ten times. This chain's CDR3 is CASSPLSRGYGYTF. The CDR3 nucleotides read TGCGCCAGCAGCCCGTTATCCCGTGGCTATGGCTACACCTTC. The V and J genes are TRBV5-1 and TRBJ1-2, with D unresolved. Germline V gene sequence: CDR1 SGHRS, CDR2 YFSETQ. The V gene lost 4 bases and the J gene lost 4 bases, with 14 bases spanning the gap. This CDR3 has 14 residues.

This chain uses TRBV20-1 with TRBJ2-5; D perhaps matches TRBD2 (7 bases). CDR1 DFQATT and CDR2 SNEGSKA come from the germline V gene (reference sequence). The CDR3 length is 17 residues. Between the trimmed V and J ends, which lost 3 bases and 5 bases, there was a span of 25 bases. This chain's CDR3 is CSARARGGAGATETQYF. The CDR3, as DNA: TGCAGTGCTAGGGCCCGTGGGGGGGCAGGGGCTACGGAGACCCAGTACTTC.

In its sample, this clonotype was seen a few times. The chain employs TRBV7-3 and TRBJ1-1; possible D gene TRBD1, 5 bases. Germline assignment: CDR1 SGHTA and CDR2 FQGTGA. V lost 2 bases and J 0 bases, leaving 7 bases between the germline ends. The CDR3 is 14 amino acids. Here the CDR3 DNA reads TGTGCCAGCAGCTTACGGACACTGAACACTGAAGCTTTCTTT. Translated, it gives CASSLRTLNTEAFF.

This rearrangement joins TRBV20-1 to TRBJ2-7; 9 nucleotides match TRBD1. CDR1 is DFQATT and CDR2 is SNEGSKA in the germline V gene (reference sequence). J lost 7 bases, V lost 5 bases, and 12 bases had no gene match. There are 14 residues in the CDR3. CDR3 sequence reads: CSAPRDRANNEQYF. The CDR3 DNA follows: TGCAGTGCTCCACGGGACAGGGCTAACAATGAGCAGTACTTC.

This clonotype occurred a few times. This sequence joins TRBV4-2 and TRBJ1-6; D may be TRBD1 (5 bases). V was cut by 0 bases and J by 7 bases, with 7 bases left in between. The CDR3 spans 14 residues. From germline, CDR1 is LGHNA and CDR2 YNFKEQ. CDR3 sequence reads: CASSQEGENSPLHF. The CDR3 nucleotides read TGTGCCAGCAGCCAAGAAGGGGAGAATTCACCCCTCCACTTT.

V and J are TRBV11-2 and TRBJ2-7; 9 positions match TRBD1. The germline gives CDR1 SGHAT, CDR2 FQNNGV. This CDR3 is 16 amino acids long. With 4 bases clipped from V and 5 bases from J, the junction kept 12 bases outside the gene matches. The chain's CDR3 is CASSSQGTGIYHEQYF. CDR3 coding DNA: TGTGCCAGCAGCTCTCAGGGGACAGGGATTTACCACGAGCAGTACTTC.

This clonotype has just one count. This rearrangement joins TRBV2 to TRBJ2-7; D gene unclear. The J call may be faulty, since TRBJ2-5 better matches the DNA end. CDR1 is SNHLY, CDR2 FYNNEI, per germline. This CDR3 spans 14 amino acids. The CDR3 loop reads CASSAGPRQETQYF. The CDR3 DNA is TGTGCCAGCAGTGCAGGTCCGCGCCAAGAGACCCAGTACTTC.

In this sample, this clonotype turned up once. This sequence joins TRBV7-9 and TRBJ2-5, with 9 bases lining up with TRBD1. Losses at the gene ends were 5 bases for V and 3 bases for J; bases not matched to a gene: 4. The CDR3 extends over 14 amino acids. Germline V gives CDR1 SEHNR, CDR2 FQNEAQ (reference sequence). The CDR3 bases are TGTGCCAGCAGCGATACAGGGGGCGAAGAGACCCAGTACTTC. Encoded protein: CASSDTGGEETQYF.

This clonotype was counted once. The V call is TRBV5-1, the J call TRBJ1-2; TRBD1 is a possible D gene (6 bases). Germline CDR1 is SGHRS and CDR2 is YFSETQ. This CDR3 has 13 amino acids. Trimming shortened V by 1 base and J by 6 bases, and 10 bases separated the two germline ends. CDR3 sequence: CASSLTGKDGYTF. The CDR3 region has the DNA TGCGCCAGCAGCTTGACAGGGAAGGATGGCTACACCTTC.